This T cell receptor beta chain originates from a study of blood T cell repertoires in COVID-19 (TCRdb year 2020). Study-wide context: The collaborator samples originated in the United States, Italy and Spain and spanned the acute and convalescent phases of COVID-19. The samples were drawn from the first 160 participants of the ongoing ImmuneRACE study and from 1,254 subjects provided by 6 global collaborators. The repertoires were made available in a free public database intended to serve as a resource for research on the immune response to SARS-CoV-2. Nearly every sample came with metadata listing a de-identified subject ID, COVID-19 status, age in years and sex. Deeply sampled blood TCRbeta repertoires from subjects exposed to, actively infected with, or recovered from COVID-19 were included in the dataset. Where available, HLA class I and class II types were obtained from metadata supplied by the sample provider rather than from assay-based typing. The prospective study material was composed of cDNA or gDNA derived from T cells, B-cell-depleted T cells, or PBMCs. Results and caveats for the whole study, not just this receptor: Clinical and demographic metadata were provided uncurated, with the amount varying by source and participant.

TCRbeta CDR3 regions were amplified from genomic DNA by means of the immunoSEQ Assay, a bias-controlled multiplex PCR. Per the source publication's procedure: Nucleated cell counts per sample were estimated from amplification of reference gene primers within the assay. Sequence reads were collapsed and filtered to measure the absolute abundance of every unique TCRbeta CDR3 rearrangement. For each sample, productive Simpson clonality was calculated as the square root of Simpson's diversity index across productive rearrangements. Imported from immuneACCESS, the table was reduced by TCRdb to in-frame sequences with V and J called. These copies leave out some clones; in studies compared against another copy, an unresolved V gene accounts for under half, and the cause of the remainder is not known. The V and J calls and clone size come from that table; D and trimming were worked out from the DNA. Present in this sample are about 370,000 clones, around 89% of which were seen just once. 3% of the sample belongs to the ten largest clones.

CDR1 and CDR2 were assigned from the germline V gene as SGDLS and YYNGEE. The CDR3 starts with the cysteine, ends with the phenylalanine, and has 15 residues. Of all the DNA, just the CDR3 is kept, 45 bases in frame from base 1. V lost 4 bases and J lost 3 bases, and the count of bases not matched to a germline gene is 9. Of note for this clone: Its recognized antigen is unknown. No per-base quality is available; no much larger clone lies one base away.

One collaborating source in Seattle enrolled patients during active infection and followed them longitudinally through the course of disease. Each collaborating institution followed its own protocols to collect whole blood in K2EDTA tubes. For TCRbeta analysis, collaborators shipped samples as frozen whole blood, isolated PBMCs, or DNA extracted from either of those sample types. This TCR was recovered from a woman in her twenties or thirties with COVID-19, enrolled during active disease. The sample taken for sequencing was peripheral blood. The chain was built from TRBV9 and TRBJ2-7; TRBD2 lines up with 8 middle nucleotides. The CDR3 protein: CASSPELAAHYEQYF. At the DNA level, the sequence is TGTGCCAGCAGCCCAGAACTAGCGGCCCACTACGAGCAGTACTTC. The full variable domain, completed from the reference TRBV9 and TRBJ2-7 proteins outside the CDR3, reads DSGVTQTPKHLITATGQRVTLRCSPRSGDLSVYWYQQSLDQGLQFLIQYYNGEERAKGNILERFSAQQFPDLHSELNLSSLELGDSALYFCASSPELAAHYEQYFGPGTRLTVT.